This entry lists 10 T cell receptor beta chains sequenced from one sample in a study of beta chain features in type 1 diabetes. The sequenced template was cDNA made from the entire isolated RNA. Repertoires were generated with immunoSEQ multiplex PCR, while TCRdb's copy carries only in-frame clones and drops some. This table has about 930,000 clones, roughly 16% appearing once. Specimen: naive CD4+ T cells from blood. These receptors all come from a woman aged 18-35 years in good health.

CDR3: CASSLGGVDIQYF. As DNA, the CDR3 is TGTGCCAGCAGCTTGGGCGGGGTGGACATTCAGTACTTC. V is TRBV7-2 and J is TRBJ2-4, with a possible D match to TRBD2 (6 bases). The germline V gene has CDR1 SGHTA and CDR2 FQGNSA. This CDR3 region has 13 residues. V was shortened by 3 bases and J by 8 bases, with 11 bases between the two germline ends.

In this sample, this clone turned up a few times. The rearrangement uses TRBV18 and TRBJ1-1; D ambiguous. The CDR3 sequence is 14 residues long. V lost 0 bases, J lost 7 bases, and 12 bases lay in between. Germline CDR1 KGHSH, CDR2 LQKENI. CDR3 amino acids: CASSPPGYGVEAFF. In DNA form, the CDR3 reads TGTGCCAGCTCACCACCGGGTTACGGAGTTGAAGCTTTCTTT.

The chain links TRBV7-3 to TRBJ1-1; TRBD1 matches 8 bases. J lost 4 bases, V lost 5 bases, and 6 bases had no gene match. The CDR3 totals 14 residues. Germline V gene lookup returns CDR1 SGHTA and CDR2 FQGTGA. The CDR3, as DNA: TGTGCCAGCAGCCCAGGGGGCCCGGGCACTGAAGCTTTCTTT. Translated, it gives CASSPGGPGTEAFF.

The V gene is TRBV6-6, the J gene TRBJ2-1; 11 bases align to TRBD2. Germline assignment: CDR1 MNHNY and CDR2 SVGAGI (reference sequence). CDR3 size: 16 residues. Unmatched junction bases numbered 7, after V lost 2 bases and J lost 7 bases. CDR3 region: CASSYKLAGDRNEQFF. The CDR3, as DNA: TGTGCCAGCAGTTACAAACTAGCGGGAGACAGAAATGAGCAGTTCTTC.

The gene calls are TRBV7-2 and TRBJ2-7; D may be TRBD1 (5 bases). Germline CDR1 reads SGHTA; CDR2 reads FQGNSA. Trimming stripped 2 bases from V and 3 bases from J, with 11 bases between. CDR3 length: 14 amino acids. The CDR3 region has the DNA TGTGCCAGCAGCTTACTGGATCAGGGCTACGAGCAGTACTTC. Translation gives CASSLLDQGYEQYF.

V gene TRBV7-2 combines with J gene TRBJ2-3; D not certain. Trimming pared 1 base from V and 4 bases from J, leaving 9 bases between. The germline CDR1 and CDR2 sequences are SGHTA and FQGNSA. The length of the CDR3 is 14 residues. In DNA, the CDR3 is TGTGCCAGCAGCTTAGTCGTAGGAGCAGATACGCAGTATTTT. It is translated as CASSLVVGADTQYF.

The genes are TRBV7-2 and TRBJ2-1; 7 bases match TRBD2. The CDR3 runs 13 residues. CDR1 is SGHTA, CDR2 FQGNSA, per germline. Losses at the gene ends were 6 bases for V and 6 bases for J; bases not matched to a gene: 5. CDR3 region: CASRGASGNEQFF. The CDR3 DNA reads TGTGCCAGCAGAGGGGCTAGCGGCAATGAGCAGTTCTTC.

The chain has TRBV21-1 and TRBJ2-3; TRBD1, the D gene given by the table, was not confirmed from the DNA. TRBV21-1 is a pseudogene segment. The CDR3 extends over 14 amino acids. CDR3 bases: TGTGCCAGCAGCCGGACAGCTAGCACAGATACGCAGTATTTT. Its translation is CASSRTASTDTQYF.

The genes are TRBV7-9 and TRBJ1-1; D is possibly TRBD1 (5 bases). The CDR3 is 13 amino acids. CDR1 and CDR2 from the germline V gene are SEHNR and FQNEAQ (reference sequence). Deletions cut 5 bases from V and 1 base from J, with 8 bases between. CDR3 sequence: CASSAQENTEAFF. The CDR3 bases are TGTGCCAGCAGCGCACAGGAGAACACTGAAGCTTTCTTT.

This rearrangement joins TRBV18 to TRBJ2-7; 10 bases are a match to TRBD1. The V and J ends lost 3 bases and 2 bases, in that order; junction bases with no gene match: 4. There are 15 residues in the CDR3. The germline CDR1 and CDR2 sequences are KGHSH and LQKENI. CDR3 in amino acids: CASSPGTGAPYEQYF. CDR3 DNA: TGTGCCAGCTCACCCGGGACAGGGGCACCCTACGAGCAGTACTTC.